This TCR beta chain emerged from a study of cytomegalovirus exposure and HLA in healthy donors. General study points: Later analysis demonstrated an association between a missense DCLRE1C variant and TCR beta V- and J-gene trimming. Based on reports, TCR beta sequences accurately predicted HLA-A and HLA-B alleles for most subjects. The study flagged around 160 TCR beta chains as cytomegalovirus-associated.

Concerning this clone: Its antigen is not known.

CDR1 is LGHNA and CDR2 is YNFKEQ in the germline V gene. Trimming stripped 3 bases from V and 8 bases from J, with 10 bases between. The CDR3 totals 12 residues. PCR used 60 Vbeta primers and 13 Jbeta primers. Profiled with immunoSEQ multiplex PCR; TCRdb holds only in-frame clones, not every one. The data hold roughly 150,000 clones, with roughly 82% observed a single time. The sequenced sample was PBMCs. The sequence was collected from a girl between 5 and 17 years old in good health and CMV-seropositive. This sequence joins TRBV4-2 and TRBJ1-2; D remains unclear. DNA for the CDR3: TGTGCCAGCAGCCACGTAGACAAGGGCTACACCTTC. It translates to CASSHVDKGYTF.